The 8 T cell receptor beta chains given below trace back to one sample, sequenced in a study of early T cells in non-severe SARS-CoV-2 infection. From the 5' RACE reads, TCRdb called clonotypes with MiXCR, one entry per CDR3 protein. This sample carries tens of thousands of distinct CDR3 sequences, about 12% of them seen once, and the ten largest clones take almost 8.5%. The sequenced sample consisted of whole blood. These TCRs come from an adult who was a healthcare worker with PCR-confirmed SARS-CoV-2 infection or an uninfected control (not recorded which).

This clonotype turned up a few times. The chain is built from TRBV29-1 and TRBJ2-1; TRBD2 agrees at 11 bases. The CDR3 runs to 14 residues. The J segment lost 9 bases and the V segment lost 6 bases, leaving 10 bases of the junction unmatched. Per germline, CDR1 SQVTM and CDR2 ANQGSEA. The chain's CDR3 is CSVSGLAAEGEQFF. In DNA, the CDR3 is TGCAGCGTATCGGGACTAGCGGCGGAGGGTGAGCAGTTCTTC.

This clonotype has a count of ten or more. In nucleotides, the CDR3 is TGCAGTGCTCCCCACCCCACAGGGGGGTACAATGAGCAGTTCTTC. This sequence encodes CSAPHPTGGYNEQFF. The chain combines TRBV20-1 with TRBJ2-1; 8 bases agree with TRBD1. The V gene end was trimmed by 5 bases and the J gene end by 4 bases; junction bases not matched to a gene: 10. Germline V gene data show CDR1 as DFQATT and CDR2 as SNEGSKA (reference sequence). This CDR3 is 15 amino acids long.

There are a few counts of this clonotype. V usage is TRBV20-1 and J usage is TRBJ1-6; D is perhaps TRBD1 (5 bases). CDR3 size: 13 residues. Germline CDR1 and CDR2: DFQATT and SNEGSKA (reference sequence). Trimming stripped 6 bases from V and 6 bases from J, with 12 bases between. CDR3 sequence: CSAAQGANSPLHF. The CDR3 DNA sequence: TGCAGTGCCGCCCAGGGTGCTAATTCACCCCTCCACTTT.

This clonotype was recorded at least ten times. The chain combines TRBV28 with TRBJ1-2; D remains unclear. Germline V gene lookup returns CDR1 MDHEN and CDR2 SYDVKM. V lost 7 bases to trimming and J lost 3 bases, with 9 bases between them. The CDR3 length is 12 residues. The DNA of the CDR3 is TGTGCCAGCAAGACGGCTCACTATGGCTACACCTTC. This translates into CASKTAHYGYTF.

This clonotype has a count of ten or more. The rearrangement joins TRBV29-1 to TRBJ2-3, with no clear D. The ends were cut back, 4 bases at V and 5 bases at J, with 7 bases in the middle. Per the germline V gene, CDR1 is SQVTM and CDR2 is ANQGSEA. The CDR3 sequence is 11 residues long. The CDR3 coding sequence is TGCAGCGTTGGCTCGGGAGATACGCAGTATTTT. It encodes CSVGSGDTQYF.

Ten or more counts support this clonotype. The rearrangement uses TRBV7-2 and TRBJ2-5; 7 nucleotides agree with TRBD2. With 1 base clipped from V and 0 bases from J, the junction kept 14 bases outside the gene matches. CDR1 and CDR2 (germline): SGHTA, FQGNSA. The CDR3 totals 19 residues. As DNA, the CDR3 is TGTGCCAGCAGCTTAGTGGGATCTCGGAGCGGGAAGTACCAAGAGACCCAGTACTTC. The encoded protein is CASSLVGSRSGKYQETQYF.

This clonotype was seen many times. The genes are TRBV29-1 and TRBJ2-1; D remains ambiguous. V was clipped by 1 base and J by 0 bases, with 10 bases between them. Looked up from germline, CDR1 is SQVTM and CDR2 is ANQGSEA. The CDR3 is 15 amino acids. CDR3 sequence: CSVEGSTSSYNEQFF. In DNA form, the CDR3 reads TGCAGCGTTGAAGGATCGACAAGCTCCTACAATGAGCAGTTCTTC.

The rearrangement joins TRBV7-9 to TRBJ1-1; 7 nucleotides line up with TRBD1. The V gene's germline CDR1 is SEHNR and CDR2 FQNEAQ (reference sequence). The CDR3 contains 15 residues. The J segment lost 1 base and the V segment lost 2 bases, leaving 4 bases of the junction unmatched. The CDR3 DNA reads as TGTGCCAGCAGCTTACAGCGGACAGGGAACACTGAAGCTTTCTTT. As protein: CASSLQRTGNTEAFF. The whole variable domain, remainder taken from reference TRBV7-9 and TRBJ1-1, is DTGVSQNPRHKITKRGQNVTFRCDPISEHNRLYWYRQTLGQGPEFLTYFQNEAQLEKSRLLSDRFSAERPKGSFSTLEIQRTEQGDSAMYLCASSLQRTGNTEAFFGQGTRLTVV.